A selection of T cell receptor beta chains follows, all from one sample in a study of blood T cell repertoires in COVID-19. Sequencing was performed with immunoSEQ multiplex PCR; in TCRdb, only in-frame clones are kept and a portion is missing. The data show 300,000 or so clones, roughly 88% seen once. Sequencing was performed on peripheral blood. These TCRs come from a woman in her twenties or thirties who had recovered from COVID-19. Both conserved end residues are part of each CDR3. Each record gives: J gene, CDR3 length, clone size, V gene, D gene, CDR3 DNA, CDR3 protein. A D gene is named only where the DNA matches it firmly. Clone size is stated in some rows and not others, as once, few, many or a class when expanded.

TRBJ2-1,13,.,TRBV4-1,.,TGCGCCAGCAGCCAAGAGACTCGCAATGAGCAGTTCTTC,CASSQETRNEQFF
TRBJ1-1,16,.,TRBV5-1,.,TGCGCCAGCAGCTTGTCCGGGCCAGGGAAGAACACTGAAGCTTTCTTT,CASSLSGPGKNTEAFF
TRBJ2-7,13,once,TRBV5-6,TRBD1,TGTGCCAGCAGCTTGGGTAGGGGGCGCGAGCAGTACTTC,CASSLGRGREQYF
TRBJ2-3,15,once,TRBV9,TRBD2,TGTGCCAGCAGCATTAGCGGGGGGCGTTCAGATACGCAGTATTTT,CASSISGGRSDTQYF
TRBJ1-1,15,once,TRBV28,.,TGTGCCAGCATGAGCCGAACAGGCCTGAACACTGAAGCTTTCTTT,CASMSRTGLNTEAFF
TRBJ1-2,15,.,TRBV2,.,TGTGCCAGCAGTGGATCAGGGTTTACTAACTATGGCTACACCTTC,CASSGSGFTNYGYTF
TRBJ2-2,15,.,TRBV5-1,TRBD1,TGCGCCAGCAGCTATGGACAGGGCGGCACCGGGGAGCTGTTTTTT,CASSYGQGGTGELFF
TRBJ2-5,14,.,TRBV28,.,TGTGCCACCGGGGGGCCGAGTGGGCAAGAGACCCAGTACTTC,CATGGPSGQETQYF
TRBJ1-1,14,.,TRBV27,TRBD1,TGTGCCAGCAGGACAGGGGCCCCGAACACTGAAGCTTTCTTT,CASRTGAPNTEAFF
TRBJ1-2,13,.,TRBV6-1,TRBD1,TGTGCCAGCAGTGAGGACAGGGGCGGTGGCTACACCTTC,CASSEDRGGGYTF
TRBJ1-1,15,.,TRBV19,TRBD1,TGTGCCAGTAGTTCCCTGGGACAGGGGGGCACTGAAGCTTTCTTT,CASSSLGQGGTEAFF
TRBJ2-3,13,.,TRBV5-8,TRBD1,TGTGCCAGCACCAGGACAGGGGCAGATACGCAGTATTTT,CASTRTGADTQYF
TRBJ2-1,16,.,TRBV11-2,.,TGTGCCAGCAGCATTTGGAGGGATTCGGGTGCCGGTGAGCAGTTCTTC,CASSIWRDSGAGEQFF
TRBJ2-7,13,.,TRBV25-1,.,TGTGCCAGCAGCCCCCCCGGGGTCTACGAGCAGTACTTC,CASSPPGVYEQYF
TRBJ2-5,16,.,TRBV7-9,.,TGTGCCAGCAGCTCTCCCGGGAGAGCCACGAGGGAGACCCAGTACTTC,CASSSPGRATRETQYF
TRBJ2-7,15,.,TRBV7-8,.,TGTGCCAGCAGCTTATACCGCGGCAGCTCCTACGAGCAGTACTTC,CASSLYRGSSYEQYF
TRBJ2-2,14,once,TRBV2,TRBD1,TGTGCCAGTTCAGGACAGGGGGGCACCGGGGAGCTGTTTTTT,CASSGQGGTGELFF
TRBJ1-1,14,.,TRBV4-1,.,TGCGCCAGCAGCCAAGATCCCGGGAACACTGAAGCTTTCTTT,CASSQDPGNTEAFF
TRBJ1-2,15,.,TRBV6-1,.,TGTGCCAGCAGTGAAAGCACGTTTGAAAACTATGGCTACACCTTC,CASSESTFENYGYTF
TRBJ1-1,13,.,TRBV10-3,.,TGTGCCATCAGTAAGGACACAAACACTGAAGCTTTCTTT,CAISKDTNTEAFF
TRBJ1-5,14,.,TRBV6-2/TRBV6-3,TRBD1,TGTGCCAGCAGCCGGGGACAGAGAACACAGCCCCAGCATTTT,CASSRGQRTQPQHF
TRBJ1-2,13,.,TRBV5-1,TRBD1,TGCGCCAGCAGCCCAGGGGGCTTCCATGGCTACACCTTC,CASSPGGFHGYTF
TRBJ2-3,16,.,TRBV11-3,TRBD2,TGTGCCAGCAGCCCCGGACTAGCGATAGACACAGATACGCAGTATTTT,CASSPGLAIDTDTQYF
TRBJ2-7,12,.,TRBV30,TRBD1,TGTGCCTGGAACAGGGGGAACTACGAGCAGTACTTC,CAWNRGNYEQYF
TRBJ2-5,14,.,TRBV7-8,.,TGTGCCAGCAGCGCGACTAGTATTGGAGAGACCCAGTACTTC,CASSATSIGETQYF
TRBJ2-7,14,.,TRBV5-1,.,TGCGCCAGCAGCCCGGGCACAGAAGCTAGGGGGCAGTACTTC,CASSPGTEARGQYF
TRBJ1-1,13,.,TRBV5-5,.,TGTGCCAGTTGGGAGGCGGTGAACACTGAAGCTTTCTTT,CASWEAVNTEAFF
TRBJ1-3,16,.,TRBV5-1,.,TGCGCCAGCAGCACCCAAGGGACAACCTCTGGAAACACCATATATTTT,CASSTQGTTSGNTIYF
TRBJ1-5,15,.,TRBV6-5,TRBD1,TGTGCCAGCAGTTACTCCAGGGGGAGCAATCAGCCCCAGCATTTT,CASSYSRGSNQPQHF
TRBJ2-1,14,.,TRBV28,TRBD2,TGTGCCAGCAGTTTGGTGCGGGGGGGCATTGAGCAGTTCTTC,CASSLVRGGIEQFF
TRBJ2-5,13,few,TRBV27,TRBD2,TGTGCCAGCGGGACGGGGGGATCAGAGACCCAGTACTTC,CASGTGGSETQYF
TRBJ1-5,14,once,TRBV9,.,TGTGCCAGCAGCGTAGACCAGGGTAACCAGCCCCAGCATTTT,CASSVDQGNQPQHF
TRBJ1-4,17,.,TRBV2,TRBD1,TGTGCCAGCAGCAGGGGGGCCCTAGGACCAACTAATGAAAAACTGTTTTTT,CASSRGALGPTNEKLFF